This T cell receptor beta chain was sequenced for a study of blood T cell repertoires in COVID-19. The overall study: The United States, Italy and Spain supplied acute and convalescent COVID-19 samples. Nucleic acid was either cDNA or gDNA, and it came from T cells, B-cell-depleted T cells, or PBMCs.

This clone was counted a single time. V was pared by 0 bases and J by 5 bases, with 8 bases between. The CDR3 runs 13 residues. The V gene's germline CDR1 is SGDLS and CDR2 YYNGEE. Assay used: immunoSEQ multiplex PCR; TCRdb lists only in-frame clones, some missing. The profile covers 300,000 to 400,000 clones, with 88% appearing a single time and about 6.7% taken by the ten largest. Enrollment of patients from Seattle took place during active infection, with longitudinal follow-up. The gene calls are TRBV9 and TRBJ2-5; no definite D call. Sequencing was performed on peripheral blood. The TCR sequence derives from a woman between 70 and 85 years old with COVID-19, enrolled during active disease. CDR3 sequence: CASSVETRETQYF. The CDR3 DNA reads as TGTGCCAGCAGCGTAGAAACCCGGGAGACCCAGTACTTC.